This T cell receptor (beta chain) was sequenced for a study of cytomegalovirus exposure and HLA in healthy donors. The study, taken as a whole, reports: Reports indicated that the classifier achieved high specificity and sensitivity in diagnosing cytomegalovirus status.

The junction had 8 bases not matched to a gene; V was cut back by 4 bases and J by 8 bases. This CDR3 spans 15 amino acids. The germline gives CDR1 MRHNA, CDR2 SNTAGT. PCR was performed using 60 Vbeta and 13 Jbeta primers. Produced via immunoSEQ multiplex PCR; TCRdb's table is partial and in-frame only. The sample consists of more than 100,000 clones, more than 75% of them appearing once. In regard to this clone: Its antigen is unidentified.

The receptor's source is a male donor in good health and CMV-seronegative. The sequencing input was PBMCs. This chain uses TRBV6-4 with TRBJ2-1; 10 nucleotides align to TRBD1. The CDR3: CASSVTGQGLDEQFF. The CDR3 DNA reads TGTGCCAGCAGTGTAACGGGACAGGGGTTAGATGAGCAGTTCTTC.